This TCR beta chain was retrieved from a study of spatial heterogeneity in lung cancer. Across the whole study: There were, on average, more than 9.5 raw-read appearances for each unique TCR and UMI combination.

From the 5' RACE reads, TCRdb called clonotypes with MiXCR, one entry per CDR3 protein. The sample lists several thousand distinct CDR3 sequences; 14% to 15% were seen once. Time point noted: sample taken at primary tumor resection. Samples were donated by 72 untreated early-stage non-small cell lung cancer patients. Without sorting, whole RNA was sequenced from tumor, nontumor lung or frozen PBMC. The CDR3 length is 15 residues. Trimming took off 3 bases at V and 2 bases at J, with 13 bases between the two ends. Germline loops: CDR1 ENHRY, CDR2 SYGVKD. Study-level points and caveats: Tumoral mutation counts were tracked by counts of expanded intratumoral alpha and beta TCRs.

This clonotype qualifies as medium-sized. Its target is unknown. The source was lung tumor tissue, collected at surgery. This clonotype was obtained from a female donor with early-stage non-small cell lung cancer. The chain links TRBV10-3 to TRBJ1-1; D perhaps matches TRBD1 (5 bases). This CDR3 is CAISDRQSLNTEAFF. The CDR3 bases are TGTGCCATCAGTGACCGACAGAGCCTAAACACTGAAGCTTTCTTT.